This entry features one TCR beta chain sequence. Trimming stripped 5 bases from V and 7 bases from J, with 14 bases between. This CDR3 has 13 amino acids. Germline V gene sequence: CDR1 SGHVS, CDR2 FNYEAQ. The sample belongs to a study of shared clonotypes between healthy human individuals. Study-wide context: Per donor, three plates held CD4 naive cells, three held CD4 memory, two held CD8 naive and one held CD8 memory.

It was at deep level that the assay was run. The data were produced by immunoSEQ multiplex PCR, yet TCRdb's version contains in-frame clones alone and is incomplete. The sample holds 500,000 to 550,000 clones, 90% to 96% seen once. The specimen was naive CD4+ T cells sorted from blood. This sample's subset: CD45RA+ positively selected. This sequence was found in a woman in her twenties or thirties in good health. V usage is TRBV7-6 and J usage is TRBJ2-5, with D perhaps matching TRBD1 (6 bases). The CDR3, as DNA: TGTGCCAGCAGCCCGGACAGCCCGGGGACCCAGTACTTC. Translating gives CASSPDSPGTQYF.